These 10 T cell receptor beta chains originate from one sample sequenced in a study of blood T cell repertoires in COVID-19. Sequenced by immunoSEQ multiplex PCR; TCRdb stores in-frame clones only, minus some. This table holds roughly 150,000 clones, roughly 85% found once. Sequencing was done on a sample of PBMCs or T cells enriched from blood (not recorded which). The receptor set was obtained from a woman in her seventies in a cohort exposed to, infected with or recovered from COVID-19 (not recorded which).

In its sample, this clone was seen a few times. The DNA of the CDR3 is TGTGCCAGCAGCTTGCCCAGGACGGGGGTACCGTATGGCTACACCTTC. This sequence encodes CASSLPRTGVPYGYTF. The chain has TRBV5-8 and TRBJ1-2, with D tentatively TRBD1 (5 bases). Looked up from germline, CDR1 is SGHTS and CDR2 is YDEGEE. V gave up 1 base and J gave up 5 bases, with 18 bases separating them. The CDR3 runs 16 residues.

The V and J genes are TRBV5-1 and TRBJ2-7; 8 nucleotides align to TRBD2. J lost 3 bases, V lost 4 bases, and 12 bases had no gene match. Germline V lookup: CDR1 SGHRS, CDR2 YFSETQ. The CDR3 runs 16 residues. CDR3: CASSPTRGGAVYEQYF. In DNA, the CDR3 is TGCGCCAGCAGCCCCACCCGGGGGGGGGCGGTCTACGAGCAGTACTTC.

CDR3 in DNA: TGCGCCAGCAGCTTGGCGGACAGGATCTCCTACAATGAGCAGTTCTTC. Translation gives CASSLADRISYNEQFF. The V and J genes are TRBV5-1 and TRBJ2-1; 7 bases line up with TRBD1. Per germline, CDR1 SGHRS and CDR2 YFSETQ. J gave up 0 bases and V 0 bases, and 3 bases lay outside the gene matches. The CDR3 runs to 16 residues.

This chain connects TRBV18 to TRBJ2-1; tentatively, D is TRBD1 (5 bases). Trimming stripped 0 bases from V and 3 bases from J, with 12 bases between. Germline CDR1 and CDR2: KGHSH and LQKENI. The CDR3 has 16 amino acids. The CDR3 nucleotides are TGTGCCAGCTCACCACCAGGGGCAGGGCTCTACAATGAGCAGTTCTTC. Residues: CASSPPGAGLYNEQFF.

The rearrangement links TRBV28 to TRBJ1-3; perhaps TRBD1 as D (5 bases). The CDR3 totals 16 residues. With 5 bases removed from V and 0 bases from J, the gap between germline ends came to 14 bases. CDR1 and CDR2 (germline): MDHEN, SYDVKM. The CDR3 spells CASSGADRNSGNTIYF. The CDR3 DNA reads TGTGCCAGCAGTGGGGCAGATAGGAACTCTGGAAACACCATATATTTT.

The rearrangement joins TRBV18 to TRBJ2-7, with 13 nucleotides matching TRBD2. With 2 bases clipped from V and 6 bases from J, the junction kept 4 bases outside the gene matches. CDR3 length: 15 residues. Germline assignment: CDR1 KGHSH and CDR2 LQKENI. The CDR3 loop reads CASSPGLAGDPEQYF. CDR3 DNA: TGTGCCAGCTCACCAGGACTAGCGGGAGACCCCGAGCAGTACTTC.

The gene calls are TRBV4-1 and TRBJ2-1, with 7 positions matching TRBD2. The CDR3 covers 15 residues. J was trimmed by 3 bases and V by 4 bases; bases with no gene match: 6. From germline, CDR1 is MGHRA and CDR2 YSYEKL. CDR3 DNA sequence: TGCGCCAGCAGCCGGGCCCCGGGGGGCTACAATGAGCAGTTCTTC. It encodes CASSRAPGGYNEQFF.

Written as DNA, the CDR3 is TGTGCCAGCAGCTCCCAGGTCTCTACCTACGAGCAGTACTTC. Protein: CASSSQVSTYEQYF. This chain connects TRBV9 to TRBJ2-7; D ambiguous. Germline lookup yields CDR1 SGDLS and CDR2 YYNGEE. This CDR3 spans 14 amino acids. V was shortened by 4 bases and J by 2 bases, with 13 bases between the two germline ends.

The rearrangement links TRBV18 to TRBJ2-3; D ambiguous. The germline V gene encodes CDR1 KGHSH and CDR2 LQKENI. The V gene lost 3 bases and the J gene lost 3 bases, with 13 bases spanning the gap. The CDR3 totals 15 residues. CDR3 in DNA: TGTGCCAGCTCACCGGCAGGTACTTGGACAGATACGCAGTATTTT. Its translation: CASSPAGTWTDTQYF.

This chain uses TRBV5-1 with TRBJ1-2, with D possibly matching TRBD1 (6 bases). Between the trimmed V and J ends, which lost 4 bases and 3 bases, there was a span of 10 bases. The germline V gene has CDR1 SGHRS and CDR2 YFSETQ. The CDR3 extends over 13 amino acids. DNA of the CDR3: TGCGCCAGCAGCACCAACAGGGACTATGGCTACACCTTC. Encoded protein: CASSTNRDYGYTF.